This T cell receptor beta chain was identified during a study of identical twins. This clonotype was recorded at least ten times. Its antigen is as yet unknown. There are 14 residues in the CDR3. Trimming shortened V by 1 base and J by 1 base, and 7 bases separated the two germline ends. Using its own MiXCR run on the 5' RACE reads, TCRdb lists one record per CDR3 protein. The sample lists approximately 590,000 distinct CDR3 sequences, more than 9% occurring once. Study-wide points: Insertion counts were lower in abundant cord blood beta clonotypes, a trend that memory repertoires did not show. Conclusions came from cross-sectional statistical analysis, not from following the same donors.

These data were likewise used in another study, on yellow fever vaccine responses in identical twins.

The receptor's source is a woman between 18 and 29 years old in good health. Sequenced material: PBMCs. This chain joins TRBV12-3 or TRBV12-4 and TRBJ1-1, with unresolved D. CDR3 residues: CASSLDGPNTEAFF. DNA of the CDR3: TGTGCCAGCAGTTTAGACGGGCCGAACACTGAAGCTTTCTTT.